This T cell receptor beta chain was identified in a study of CD8+CD57+ T cells in acquired aplastic anemia. TCR beta VDJ and CDR3 profiling used genomic DNA as template. Each CDR3 protein is one row after TCRdb ran MiXCR on the reads. The table has over 150,000 distinct CDR3 sequences, around 63% seen once; the top ten hold about two fifths. Note on this clonotype: As yet, its antigen is unknown.

The CDR3 covers 14 residues. Per the germline V gene, CDR1 is LNHDA and CDR2 is SQIVND (reference sequence). The germline V and J ends were trimmed by 2 bases and 0 bases, with 7 bases remaining between them. Findings and limits, study-wide: Any difference that existed in CD8+ Simpson's diversity between patients and controls was not significant. Sharing between patients and controls was observed for some 27 CD8+ CDR3 sequences.

Flow cytometry had shown expanded CD8+CD57+ cells in the patients chosen for sequencing. There were no patients without severe acquired aplastic anemia. The J gene is TRBJ1-1, the V gene TRBV19; D remains ambiguous. This TCR derives from a human donor with aplastic anemia. Sequenced sample: sorted CD4+, CD8+, or CD8+CD57+ T cells (not recorded which) from PBMCs. This chain's CDR3 is CASSITAMNTEAFF. As DNA, the CDR3 is TGTGCCAGTAGTATAACAGCCATGAACACTGAAGCTTTCTTT.